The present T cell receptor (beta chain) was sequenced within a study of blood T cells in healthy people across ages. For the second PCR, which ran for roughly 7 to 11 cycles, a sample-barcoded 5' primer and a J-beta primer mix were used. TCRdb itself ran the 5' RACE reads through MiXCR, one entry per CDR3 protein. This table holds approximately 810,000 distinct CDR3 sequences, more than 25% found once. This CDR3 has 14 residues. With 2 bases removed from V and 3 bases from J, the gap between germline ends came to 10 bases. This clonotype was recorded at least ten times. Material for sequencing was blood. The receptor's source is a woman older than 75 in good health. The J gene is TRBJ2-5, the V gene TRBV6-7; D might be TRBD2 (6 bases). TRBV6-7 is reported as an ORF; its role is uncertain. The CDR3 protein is CASSYDSGKETQYF. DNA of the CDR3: TGTGCCAGCAGTTACGATAGCGGTAAAGAGACCCAGTACTTC.